This is a list of T cell receptor beta chains from one sample in a study of blood T cell repertoires in COVID-19. Profiled with immunoSEQ multiplex PCR; TCRdb holds only in-frame clones, not every one. The sample shows some 270,000 clones, 80% to 90% of them seen only once. The sequenced sample consisted of PBMCs or T cells enriched from blood (not recorded which). All receptors come from a woman aged 35 to 49 who had been exposed to COVID-19. The CDR3 runs from the conserved cysteine through the conserved F or W. The order of the fields is CDR3 DNA, CDR3 protein, clone size, D gene, V gene, J gene. A D gene is named only where the DNA matches it firmly. The listing skips clone size in some rows; elsewhere it reads once, few, many or a size class.

DNA: TGCGCCAGCAGCCAGGACGGGGGGTCCTATGGCTACACCTTC; CDR3: CASSQDGGSYGYTF; size: NA; D: NA; V: TRBV5-1; J: TRBJ1-2
DNA: TGTGCCAGCAGCTTAGGGGGACAGGGATCGATCTATGGCTACACCTTC; CDR3: CASSLGGQGSIYGYTF; size: NA; D: TRBD1; V: TRBV7-2; J: TRBJ1-2
DNA: TGTGCCATGGCGGGAGGCCAAGGGGGGTACAATGAGCAGTTCTTC; CDR3: CAMAGGQGGYNEQFF; size: NA; D: TRBD2; V: TRBV10-3; J: TRBJ2-1
DNA: TGTGCCACCAAATGGCAGGGGGCGACGGGCTACACCTTC; CDR3: CATKWQGATGYTF; size: NA; D: TRBD1; V: TRBV24-1; J: TRBJ1-2
DNA: TGTGCCAGTAGTATCCTAGCGGGCCCGGGGGAGACCCAGTACTTC; CDR3: CASSILAGPGETQYF; size: once; D: TRBD2; V: TRBV19; J: TRBJ2-5
DNA: TGTGCCATCGCTCTGGGGGAGGTTCAGCCCCAGCATTTT; CDR3: CAIALGEVQPQHF; size: once; D: NA; V: TRBV10-3; J: TRBJ1-5
DNA: TGTGCCAGCAGTTACTCGAGTTTGGCTAGCGGGAAATCCGATACGCAGTATTTT; CDR3: CASSYSSLASGKSDTQYF; size: NA; D: TRBD2; V: TRBV6-2/TRBV6-3; J: TRBJ2-3
DNA: TGTGCCACCAGTGACGGGGGGGTAGGAGCTTTCTTT; CDR3: CATSDGGVGAFF; size: NA; D: NA; V: TRBV24-1; J: TRBJ1-1
DNA: TGTGCCAGCAGCTTAGCGCCTAGCGGGGGCTTCGCCTACGAGCAGTACTTC; CDR3: CASSLAPSGGFAYEQYF; size: NA; D: TRBD2; V: TRBV7-2; J: TRBJ2-7
DNA: TGTGCCAGCAGCTTACTGCAAGGGGGAGACGAGCAGTACTTC; CDR3: CASSLLQGGDEQYF; size: once; D: NA; V: TRBV7-9; J: TRBJ2-7
DNA: TGTGCCAGCTCACCACGAGCCCAGGGTAATCAGCCCCAGCATTTT; CDR3: CASSPRAQGNQPQHF; size: NA; D: NA; V: TRBV18; J: TRBJ1-5
DNA: TGTGCCAGCAGTCCCGACAGGGTCACCTATGGCTACACCTTC; CDR3: CASSPDRVTYGYTF; size: NA; D: TRBD1; V: TRBV28; J: TRBJ1-2
DNA: TGTGCCAGCAGCTTAGCGATAAATCAGCCCCAGCATTTT; CDR3: CASSLAINQPQHF; size: NA; D: NA; V: TRBV7-3; J: TRBJ1-5
DNA: TGTGCCAGCAGTGTGGGACAGGGGCCCGGCGAGCAGTACTTC; CDR3: CASSVGQGPGEQYF; size: NA; D: TRBD1; V: TRBV25-1; J: TRBJ2-7
DNA: TGCGCCAGCAGCTTGGTAACGTCAGGGAAAGGCAATGAGCAGTTCTTC; CDR3: CASSLVTSGKGNEQFF; size: NA; D: NA; V: TRBV5-1; J: TRBJ2-1
DNA: TGTGCCAGCAGCAAAGGGGACAGCTATCAGCCCCAGCATTTT; CDR3: CASSKGDSYQPQHF; size: NA; D: NA; V: TRBV21-1; J: TRBJ1-5
DNA: TGTGCCAGCATGACGCTCCATTTGGGCAACACTGAAGCTTTCTTT; CDR3: CASMTLHLGNTEAFF; size: NA; D: NA; V: TRBV27; J: TRBJ1-1
DNA: TGTGCCAGCAGGAGGGGACAGGGGCTATATGGCTACACCTTC; CDR3: CASRRGQGLYGYTF; size: NA; D: TRBD1; V: TRBV7-2; J: TRBJ1-2
DNA: TGTGCCAGCAGTTTAAGCGGGGGGGCGGTGGAGACCCAGTACTTC; CDR3: CASSLSGGAVETQYF; size: NA; D: TRBD2; V: TRBV28; J: TRBJ2-5
DNA: TGTGCCAGCAGCCGCCGGACCGGGGAGCTGTTTTTT; CDR3: CASSRRTGELFF; size: NA; D: NA; V: TRBV7-9; J: TRBJ2-2
DNA: TGTGCCAGCAGCTTAATTCGAGAGACCCAGTACTTC; CDR3: CASSLIRETQYF; size: NA; D: NA; V: TRBV7-2; J: TRBJ2-5
DNA: TGTGCCAGCGCCGGTATCCGCTCTGGGGCCAACGTCCTGACTTTC; CDR3: CASAGIRSGANVLTF; size: once; D: NA; V: TRBV27; J: TRBJ2-6
DNA: TGTGCCAGCAGCCAATTCTGGGGAGGGGATCAGCCCCAGCATTTT; CDR3: CASSQFWGGDQPQHF; size: NA; D: NA; V: TRBV4-2; J: TRBJ1-5
DNA: TGCGCCAGCAGCCAAGACAGGGCGGACACTGAAGCTTTCTTT; CDR3: CASSQDRADTEAFF; size: NA; D: NA; V: TRBV4-1; J: TRBJ1-1
DNA: TGTGCCACCAGCAGAGGGGGGGGAAAGAACACTGAAGCTTTCTTT; CDR3: CATSRGGGKNTEAFF; size: NA; D: NA; V: TRBV15; J: TRBJ1-1
DNA: TGTGCCAGCACCCGCCGACAGGGAAGTTACGAGCAGTACTTC; CDR3: CASTRRQGSYEQYF; size: NA; D: TRBD1; V: TRBV6-5; J: TRBJ2-7
DNA: TGTGCCAGCCCAACAGGGCTGAACACTGAAGCTTTCTTT; CDR3: CASPTGLNTEAFF; size: NA; D: NA; V: TRBV21-1; J: TRBJ1-1